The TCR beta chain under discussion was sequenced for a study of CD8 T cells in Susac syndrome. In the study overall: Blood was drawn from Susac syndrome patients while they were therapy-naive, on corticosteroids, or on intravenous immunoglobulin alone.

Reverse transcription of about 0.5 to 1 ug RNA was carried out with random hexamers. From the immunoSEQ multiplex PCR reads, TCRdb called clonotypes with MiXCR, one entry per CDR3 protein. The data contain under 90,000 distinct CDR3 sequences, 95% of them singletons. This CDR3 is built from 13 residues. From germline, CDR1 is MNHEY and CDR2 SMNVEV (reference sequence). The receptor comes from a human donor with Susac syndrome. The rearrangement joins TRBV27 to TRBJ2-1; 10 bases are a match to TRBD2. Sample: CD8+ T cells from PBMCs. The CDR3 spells CAIPSGSYNEQFF. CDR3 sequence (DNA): TGTGCGATACCTAGCGGGAGTTACAATGAGCAGTTCTTC.